Below are 6 T cell receptor beta chains sequenced from a single sample in a study of PD-1 blockade in classical Hodgkin lymphoma. Time point in this sample: cycle 4 day 1 (C4D1), after six to seven weeks of nivolumab. The patients all showed relapse after autologous stem cell transplantation, while their brentuximab vedotin exposure varied. Assay: immunoSEQ multiplex PCR; the TCRdb copy retains only in-frame clones and omits some. The sample carries 43,000 or so clones, more than 70% recorded once. This sample comprised peripheral blood mononuclear cells (PBMCs), obtained before the fourth cycle of nivolumab. These receptor sequences come from a human donor with classical Hodgkin lymphoma.

The V and J genes are TRBV29-1 and TRBJ1-2; no definite D call. The CDR3 totals 13 residues. The ends were cut back, 6 bases at V and 7 bases at J, with 18 bases in the middle. Germline lookup yields CDR1 SQVTM and CDR2 ANQGSEA. CDR3: CSVEGTVRGGYTF. The CDR3, as DNA: TGCAGCGTCGAGGGTACCGTCCGGGGTGGCTACACCTTC. Looking up the rest from reference TRBV29-1 and TRBJ1-2 gives the full variable domain: SAVISQKPSRDICQRGTSLTIQCQVDSQVTMMFWYRQQPGQSLTLIATANQGSEATYESGFVIDKFPISRPNLTFSTLTVSNMSPEDSSIYLCSVEGTVRGGYTFGSGTRLTVV.

The DNA for the CDR3 is TGTGCCAGTAGTATATCCCCACAGGGTTTACACGAGACCCAGTACTTC. It codes for CASSISPQGLHETQYF. The chain joins TRBV19 to TRBJ2-5; weak D call: TRBD1 (6 bases). CDR3 length: 16 amino acids. V lost 2 bases, J lost 5 bases, and 18 bases lay in between. The germline gives CDR1 LNHDA, CDR2 SQIVND (reference sequence).

The chain couples TRBV10-3 to TRBJ1-1, with TRBD1 as a possible D gene (6 bases). Germline lookup yields CDR1 ENHRY and CDR2 SYGVKD. This CDR3 has 14 amino acids. V lost 0 bases and J 2 bases, leaving 7 bases between the germline ends. CDR3 nucleotides: TGTGCCATCAGTGAGTCACAGGGAAACACTGAAGCTTTCTTT. Translation: CAISESQGNTEAFF.

The rearrangement joins TRBV9 to TRBJ2-2; D unclear. The CDR3 sequence is 15 residues long. Germline V lookup: CDR1 SGDLS, CDR2 YYNGEE. The V end lost 0 bases, the J end lost 3 bases, and 9 bases lay between the germline ends. DNA for the CDR3: TGTGCCAGCAGCGTAGCTTCGGGTCACACCGGGGAGCTGTTTTTT. Residues: CASSVASGHTGELFF.

This chain uses TRBV7-2 with TRBJ1-6; D possibly corresponds to TRBD1 (6 bases). Deletions cut 2 bases from V and 6 bases from J, with 11 bases between. This CDR3 has 15 residues. Germline CDR1 SGHTA, CDR2 FQGNSA. CDR3 bases: TGTGCCAGCAGCTTAAGGCGGACAGCTAATTCACCCCTCCACTTT. As protein: CASSLRRTANSPLHF.

The gene calls are TRBV6-5 and TRBJ1-2, with TRBD1 as a possible D gene (6 bases). The germline V and J ends were trimmed by 2 bases and 4 bases, with 11 bases remaining between them. This CDR3 spans 14 amino acids. CDR1 MNHEY and CDR2 SVGAGI come from the germline V gene. CDR3 loop: CASSYGGTIYGYTF. The CDR3 nucleotides read TGTGCCAGCAGTTACGGCGGGACAATCTATGGCTACACCTTC.